There are many counts of the clone carrying this TCR beta chain. TCRdb redid the calling of the 5' RACE reads with MiXCR, one entry per CDR3 protein. The sample consists of roughly 150,000 distinct CDR3 sequences, under 15% of them appearing once. These data are taken from a study of T-cell memory formation after mild COVID-19. This TCR derives from a man aged 18-30 years who had mild COVID-19 (a few samples of this study predate the infection). Cell type and time point are not known. The specimen was PBMCs or a T cell subset sorted from them (not recorded which).

The CDR3 DNA reads TGCAGTTTACGGGGGAGCGCAGATACGCAGTATTTT. It is translated as CSLRGSADTQYF. The genes are TRBV20-1 and TRBJ2-3; possibly TRBD2 for D (6 bases). V lost 8 bases and J 4 bases, leaving 13 bases between the germline ends. The CDR3 is 12 amino acids. CDR1 and CDR2 (germline): DFQATT, SNEGSKA (reference sequence).